Presented here are 20 T cell receptor beta chains from one specimen sequenced in a study of tumor-infiltrating lymphocytes in primary liver carcinoma (dated by TCRdb to 2015 to 2018). Without any cell sorting, total RNA and DNA were extracted together from around 18-30 mg of bulk tissue using the AllPrep DNA/RNA mini kit. The instrument was an Illumina HiSeq 2500. Using a constant-region primer and ProtoScript II reverse transcriptase, TCRbeta-specific cDNA was reverse-transcribed from approximately 500 ng total RNA. Construction of the TCRbeta libraries relied on three nested rounds of multiplex PCR, following a slightly modified ARM-PCR procedure. Multiplex TRBV1-TRBV30 forward primers and a Cbeta reverse primer were used in the first two PCR rounds, each of which was run for around 10 cycles. In-frame beta chains were kept once TCRdb had trimmed the public reads at Q25 with fastp and called clones with MiXCR. Every CDR3 protein is listed once, alongside the most common genes and DNA of its rows. The sample profile shows about 190,000 distinct CDR3 sequences; around four fifths of them were found once. Roughly 20% of the sample goes to the ten largest clones.

The source material was tumor tissue from primary liver carcinoma. These receptors all come from a man between 40 and 49 years old with primary liver carcinoma and hepatitis B virus infection.

A word on this clonotype: Compared with germline, one end of the junction differs, possibly owing to a read error. This chain connects TRBV12-3 or TRBV12-4 to TRBJ2-3; tentative D call: TRBD1 (5 bases). The CDR3 has 12 amino acids. CDR3 DNA: TGTGCCAGCAGTTTTATCACAGGTACGCACTATTTT. Amino acid sequence: CASSFITGTHYF.

This clonotype was counted a few times. A much larger clone sits a single nucleotide away, making a read error possible. This chain links TRBV5-5 with TRBJ2-1; D may be TRBD2 (6 bases). This CDR3 comprises 14 residues. Germline V gene lookup returns CDR1 SGHKS and CDR2 YYEKEE (reference sequence). In DNA form, the CDR3 reads TGTGCCAGCAGCTTAAGCGGGTCTTACAATGAGCAGCTCTTC. It is translated as CASSLSGSYNEQLF.

Turning to this clonotype: A read error may produce the germline difference seen at one junction end. V usage is TRBV28 and J usage is TRBJ1-5, with D perhaps matching TRBD1 or TRBD2 (5 bases each). The tail of the sequence fits TRBJ2-3 better, so the J call may be wrong. The CDR3 loop spans 12 amino acids. Germline V CDR1 and CDR2: MDHEN, SYDVKM. The CDR3 here is CANSLRGQPQYF. The DNA for the CDR3 is TGTGCCAACAGTTTGAGGGGCCAGCCCCAGTATTTT.

Ten or more counts support this clonotype. The rearrangement joins TRBV29-1 to TRBJ1-1, with D possibly matching TRBD1 (5 bases). The CDR3 runs to 11 residues. V lost 7 bases and J lost 8, with 14 bases in between. Germline assignment: CDR1 SQVTM and CDR2 ANQGSEA. CDR3 nucleotide sequence: TGCAGCGCCGGGGACCCCGGCGAAGCTTTCTTT. Translating gives CSAGDPGEAFF.

Note on this clonotype: A much larger clone lies one base from this, so it may be a read error. The chain combines TRBV7-9 with TRBJ2-1; the match to TRBD1 covers 7 bases. V shed 6 bases and J 9 bases; nucleotides not matched to a gene: 14. The CDR3 spans 15 residues. Germline V gene data show CDR1 as SEHNR and CDR2 as FQNEAQ (reference sequence). The CDR3 reads CASSIRGGPGGEQFF. CDR3 nucleotides: TGTGCCAGCAGTATCCGAGGGGGTCCAGGGGGTGAGCAGTTCTTC.

As concerns this clonotype: Sequence at one end of the junction differs from germline and may be a read error. The chain employs TRBV6-1 and TRBJ2-5; D is ambiguous. The CDR3 length is 15 residues. The germline V gene has CDR1 MNHNS and CDR2 SASEGT. Here the CDR3 DNA reads TGTGTCAGCACCCCCTCTTGGGGAAGTCAAGAGACCCAGAACTTC. Its translation is CVSTPSWGSQETQNF.

Note on this clonotype: One end of the junction fails to match germline, which may point to a read error. The chain combines TRBV4-1 with TRBJ1-5; tentatively, D is TRBD1 (5 bases). The CDR3 runs 15 residues. Germline V gene lookup returns CDR1 MGHRA and CDR2 YSYEKL. As DNA, the CDR3 is TGCGCCAACAGTCCCATAGAGGGGAGAAATCAGCCCCGGCATTTT. It is translated as CANSPIEGRNQPRHF.

As to this clonotype: The junction departs from the called germline gene at one end, perhaps through a read error. V usage is TRBV5-4 and J usage is TRBJ2-2, with 7 positions matching TRBD2. The CDR3 is made up of 17 amino acids. Looked up from germline, CDR1 is SGHNT and CDR2 is YYREEE (reference sequence). The CDR3 coding sequence is TGTACCAGCAGCTTGCGGCTAGCGGTAAAGAACACCGGGGGTCTGTTTTTT. It yields the protein CTSSLRLAVKNTGGLFF.

This clonotype was observed once. One end of the junction varies from germline; a read error may be responsible. V gene TRBV12-3 or TRBV12-4 combines with J gene TRBJ1-5; D is undetermined. TRBJ2-3 explains the end of the DNA better; the J call may be wrong. CDR3 length: 15 amino acids. DNA for the CDR3: TGTGCCAGCGGTTTAGATCACCAGACAAATCAGCCCCAGTATTTT. Protein: CASGLDHQTNQPQYF.

About this clonotype: One junction end disagrees with the germline gene, perhaps due to a read error. This sequence joins TRBV7-8 and TRBJ2-3; maybe TRBD2 (6 bases). The germline V gene has CDR1 SGHVS and CDR2 FQNEAQ. This CDR3 is 15 amino acids long. Here the CDR3 reads CASSLWASGPDTRYF. The CDR3, as DNA: TGTGCCAGCAGTCTATGGGCGAGCGGGCCCGATACGCGGTATTTT.

Remarks on this clonotype: Likely a read error: the CDR3 ends without its conserved phenylalanine or tryptophan. V and J are TRBV11-3 and TRBJ2-1; tentative D call: TRBD2 (5 bases). Germline V CDR1 and CDR2: SGHNT, YENEEA. The CDR3 loop spans 14 amino acids. The CDR3 loop is CASSFTSIIDEQFL. CDR3 coding DNA: TGTGCCAGTAGCTTTACTAGTATTATCGATGAGCAGTTCTTG.

The sample holds a few counts of this clonotype. The gene calls are TRBV9 and TRBJ2-7, with 9 bases that match TRBD1. CDR3 length: 14 residues. V dropped 3 bases and J dropped 3; count of bases not matched to a gene: 4. Per germline, CDR1 SGDLS and CDR2 YYNGEE. CDR3 amino acids: CASSEGTGLYEQYF. The CDR3 coding sequence is TGTGCCAGCAGCGAGGGGACAGGGCTCTACGAGCAGTACTTC.

Worth noting for this clonotype: Because the CDR3 is missing its conserved closing phenylalanine or tryptophan, this is likely a read error. This chain connects TRBV28 to TRBJ2-5, with a tentative D call TRBD1 (5 bases). Germline V gene sequence: CDR1 MDHEN, CDR2 SYDVKM. There are 15 residues in the CDR3. V lost 6 bases and J 0 bases, leaving 14 bases between the germline ends. The CDR3, as DNA: TGTGCCAGCAGCTCAGGGTTTTCCTACCAAGAGACCCAGTACTAC. Its translation: CASSSGFSYQETQYY.

Concerning this clonotype itself: The CDR3 end shows no conserved phenylalanine or tryptophan, and so a read error is likely. The chain uses TRBV10-3 and TRBJ2-1, with D possibly called TRBD1 or TRBD2 (6 bases each). Germline values: CDR1 ENHRY, CDR2 SYGVKD. This CDR3 is built from 14 residues. The CDR3: CPIQQGGIYNEQFS. The CDR3 DNA reads TGTCCCATTCAACAGGGAGGCATTTACAATGAGCAGTTCTCC.

A word on this clonotype: Relative to the germline gene, one junction end is altered; a read error may explain this. The chain combines TRBV5-1 with TRBJ1-4; tentatively, D is TRBD1 (5 bases). This CDR3 region has 15 residues. Germline values: CDR1 SGHRS, CDR2 YFSETQ. CDR3 sequence reads: CSSSLDPGLPEKLFF. The CDR3 DNA reads TGCTCCAGCAGCTTGGATCCGGGACTGCCTGAAAAACTGTTTTTT.

This clonotype was recorded a few times. A much bigger clone sits one base away, suggesting this may be a read error. The rearrangement joins TRBV29-1 to TRBJ2-4; D is undetermined. The germline CDR1 and CDR2 sequences are SQVTM and ANQGSEA. The CDR3 is made up of 13 amino acids. The CDR3 region is CSARPNAKNVQYF. The CDR3 DNA sequence: TGCAGCGCCCGGCCCAACGCCAAAAACGTTCAGTACTTC.

CDR3 sequence reads: CASSFQVNSCGQYF. The CDR3 bases are TGTGCCAGCAGTTTCCAGGTAAACTCCTGCGGGCAGTACTTC. J is TRBJ2-7 and V is TRBV28; the D is unclear. The germline CDR1 and CDR2 sequences are MDHEN and SYDVKM. CDR3 length: 14 residues. Trimming stripped 3 bases from V and 9 bases from J, with 18 bases between.

There are a few counts of this clonotype. V is TRBV28 and J is TRBJ1-6; 8 bases line up with TRBD1. Per the germline V gene, CDR1 is MDHEN and CDR2 is SYDVKM. The CDR3 covers 14 residues. The ends lost 11 bases at V and 6 bases at J; junction bases unmatched: 9. CDR3 residues: CAGAGDRLNSPLHF. CDR3 in DNA: TGTGCCGGTGCCGGGGACAGGCTTAATTCACCCCTCCACTTT.

On this clonotype: One end of the junction fails to match germline, which may point to a read error. V is TRBV5-1 and J is TRBJ2-1; 7 bases are a match to TRBD2. Germline V lookup: CDR1 SGHRS, CDR2 YFSETQ. This CDR3 is 17 amino acids long. The CDR3 sequence: CASSHGGSGIRVNGQFF. DNA for the CDR3: TGCGCCAGCAGTCACGGAGGAAGCGGGATTCGTGTTAATGGGCAGTTCTTC.

For this clonotype: Likely a read error: the CDR3 ends without its conserved phenylalanine or tryptophan. The chain is built from TRBV6-1 and TRBJ2-1; tentative D call: TRBD2 (5 bases). Germline CDR1 and CDR2: MNHNS and SASEGT. V dropped 7 bases and J dropped 13 bases, with 26 bases sitting between them. The CDR3 consists of 15 residues. The CDR3 sequence is CASTLERHTYNEQFL. The CDR3 DNA is TGTGCCAGCACCCTGGAGCGGCACACCTACAACGAACAGTTCCTC.